The rows below give T cell receptor beta chains drawn from one sample of a study of CD8+ T cells in alopecia areata. TCRdb's copy holds only in-frame clones and misses some; the assay was immunoSEQ multiplex PCR. The table records some 200,000 clones, roughly three fifths of them present only once. The sample consisted of CD4+ T cells sorted from blood, taken at week 4, from a patient treated with tofacitinib. All receptors come from a human donor with alopecia areata. The CDR3 runs from the conserved cysteine through the conserved F or W. D genes are given only for firm matches. Clone size is given for some rows only: seen once, a few or many times, or a class if the clone is expanded.

V	D	J	size	CDR3	DNA
TRBV5-6	-	TRBJ2-7	few	CASSSDSTYEQYF	TGTGCCAGCAGCTCGGACAGTACCTACGAGCAGTACTTC
TRBV6-5	-	TRBJ1-2	-	CASSPGTTYGYTF	TGTGCCAGCAGCCCTGGGACAACCTATGGCTACACCTTC
TRBV20-1	-	TRBJ2-7	-	CSAVGYEQYF	TGCAGTGCTGTCGGCTACGAGCAGTACTTC
TRBV29-1	TRBD1	TRBJ1-3	-	CSVDQGGTGNTIYF	TGCAGCGTTGATCAGGGGGGCACTGGAAACACCATATATTTT
TRBV4-3	-	TRBJ2-7	-	CASSLQGTNPSYEQYF	TGCGCCAGCAGCCTGCAAGGGACGAACCCCTCCTACGAGCAGTACTTC
TRBV29-1	-	TRBJ2-1	-	CSASPRLVNEQFF	TGCAGCGCCTCCCCCCGGCTCGTAAATGAGCAGTTCTTC
TRBV5-5	TRBD1	TRBJ2-1	few	CASRYTGTDNEQFF	TGTGCCAGCAGGTACACCGGGACAGACAATGAGCAGTTCTTC
TRBV7-2	-	TRBJ1-5	-	CASSSDRSFEMPQHF	TGTGCCAGCAGCTCAGACCGGAGTTTTGAAATGCCCCAGCATTTT
TRBV4-2	-	TRBJ2-3	few	CASSQDLGDTQYF	TGTGCCAGCAGCCAAGATCTCGGGGATACGCAGTATTTT
TRBV30	TRBD1	TRBJ1-2	-	CAWDRGNYGYTF	TGTGCCTGGGACAGGGGAAACTATGGCTACACCTTC
TRBV7-9	-	TRBJ1-1	few	CASSQEGRDRGAFF	TGTGCCAGCAGCCAAGAGGGACGTGACCGGGGGGCTTTCTTT
TRBV5-4	-	TRBJ2-3	-	CASSLPGEVWGTDTQYF	TGTGCCAGCAGCCTGCCTGGAGAGGTATGGGGCACAGATACGCAGTATTTT
TRBV2	TRBD1	TRBJ1-1	few	CASTRDRNTEAFF	TGTGCCAGCACCCGGGACAGGAACACTGAAGCTTTCTTT
TRBV4-2	TRBD2	TRBJ2-1	-	CASGLAGGEPNEQFF	TGTGCCAGCGGACTAGCGGGGGGAGAACCCAATGAGCAGTTCTTC
TRBV5-1	-	TRBJ2-5	-	CASSFDPPGGTQYF	TGCGCCAGCAGTTTTGACCCCCCCGGGGGGACCCAGTACTTC
TRBV29-1	TRBD1	TRBJ1-1	few	CSVAKTGIGGAFF	TGCAGCGTCGCTAAGACAGGGATTGGTGGAGCTTTCTTT
TRBV6-5	TRBD2	TRBJ2-3	few	CASRLIAGGTDTQYF	TGTGCCAGCAGACTAATAGCGGGGGGCACGGATACGCAGTATTTT
TRBV6-6	-	TRBJ1-5	-	CASTEGGNQPQHF	TGTGCCAGCACCGAGGGAGGGAATCAGCCCCAGCATTTT